One sample yielded the 20 T cell receptor beta chains listed below, sequenced in a study of shared clonotypes between healthy human individuals. Clones were sequenced by immunoSEQ multiplex PCR, and TCRdb holds only the in-frame ones, with some missing. The sample has 1.5 million to 1.9 million clones, 98% seen once. The specimen sequenced was naive CD4+ T cells sorted from blood. As to subset: CD45RA+ positively selected. The receptors come from a man aged 25 to 45 in good health.

The chain employs TRBV6-6 and TRBJ2-7; D possibly corresponds to TRBD2 (6 bases). Germline-derived CDR1 and CDR2 are MNHNY and SVGAGI (reference sequence). The CDR3 is made up of 14 amino acids. The ends were cut back, 4 bases at V and 2 bases at J, with 12 bases in the middle. The CDR3 coding sequence is TGTGCCAGCAGTTCCCGCGGGACCACCTACGAGCAGTACTTC. It yields the protein CASSSRGTTYEQYF.

V gene TRBV6-5 combines with J gene TRBJ1-1; D is ambiguous. CDR1 and CDR2 from the germline V gene are MNHEY and SVGAGI. The CDR3 has 15 amino acids. Trimming pared 6 bases from V and 6 bases from J, leaving 20 bases between. The CDR3 protein is CASSPVGGPESEAFF. The CDR3 DNA follows: TGTGCCAGCAGCCCAGTCGGAGGGCCAGAATCTGAAGCTTTCTTT.

DNA of the CDR3: TGCAGCTCCCTTCTAGCGGGAGTCAAAAACATTCAGTACTTC. This sequence encodes CSSLLAGVKNIQYF. The chain uses TRBV29-1 and TRBJ2-4; 10 nucleotides agree with TRBD2. The CDR3 is 14 residues long. Losses at the gene ends were 8 bases for V and 3 bases for J; bases not matched to a gene: 7. Looked up from germline, CDR1 is SQVTM and CDR2 is ANQGSEA.

This clone was recorded once. CDR3 DNA: TGTGCCAGCAGGGGGACAGTCGCCTACGAGCAGTACTTC. Its translation is CASRGTVAYEQYF. The chain links TRBV2 to TRBJ2-7, with 7 bases identical to TRBD1. CDR3 length equals 13 residues. The germline V gene encodes CDR1 SNHLY and CDR2 FYNNEI. Losses at the gene ends were 6 bases for V and 2 bases for J; bases not matched to a gene: 4. The full variable domain, completed using reference TRBV2 and TRBJ2-7, is EPEVTQTPSHQVTQMGQEVILRCVPISNHLYFYWYRQILGQKVEFLVSFYNNEISEKSEIFDDQFSVERPDGSNFTLKIRSTKLEDSAMYFCASRGTVAYEQYFGPGTRLTVT.

This clone was detected only once. The chain uses TRBV29-1 and TRBJ2-3; no definite D call. The CDR3 contains 14 residues. From germline, CDR1 is SQVTM and CDR2 ANQGSEA. With 5 bases removed from V and 2 bases from J, the gap between germline ends came to 14 bases. Here the CDR3 reads CSVRMSIDTDTQYF. In DNA form, the CDR3 reads TGCAGCGTTCGCATGTCTATCGACACAGATACGCAGTATTTT.

The chain is built from TRBV5-6 and TRBJ2-6, with D maybe TRBD1 (5 bases). CDR3 length equals 15 residues. Germline V gene data show CDR1 as SGHDT and CDR2 as YYEEEE. The ends were cut back, 2 bases at V and 4 bases at J, with 10 bases in the middle. DNA of the CDR3: TGTGCCAGCAGCTTTCTGGGGCCAGGGGCCAACGTCCTGACTTTC. As protein: CASSFLGPGANVLTF.

Details on this clone: The same CDR3 also results from other DNA sequences found in this sample. V and J are TRBV6-5 and TRBJ2-3; the D is unclear. The CDR3 totals 11 residues. Germline CDR1 is MNHEY and CDR2 is SVGAGI. V shed 6 bases and J shed 2 bases, with 3 bases lying between them. DNA for the CDR3: TGTGCCAGCAGCACCACAGATACGCAGTATTTT. The encoded protein is CASSTTDTQYF.

This chain uses TRBV27 with TRBJ2-7; no firm D call. The CDR3 runs 14 residues. Germline V CDR1 and CDR2: MNHEY, SMNVEV (reference sequence). V lost 5 bases and J 3 bases, leaving 14 bases between the germline ends. The CDR3 nucleotides read TGTGCCAGCAGTACCAACGGTGGTGTCTACGAGCAGTACTTC. It codes for CASSTNGGVYEQYF.

This sequence joins TRBV10-3 and TRBJ2-2, with 7 bases matching TRBD1. The V segment lost 5 bases and the J segment 3 bases; nucleotides outside the gene matches: 6. The CDR3 totals 15 residues. The germline CDR1 and CDR2 sequences are ENHRY and SYGVKD. CDR3 loop: CAISTETGHTGELFF. CDR3 coding DNA: TGTGCCATCAGTACGGAGACAGGGCACACCGGGGAGCTGTTTTTT.

This clone showed up just once. The genes are TRBV6-1 and TRBJ2-3, with a weak D call TRBD2 (6 bases). Deletions cut 4 bases from V and 1 base from J, with 12 bases between. The length of the CDR3 is 15 residues. Germline V gene data show CDR1 as MNHNS and CDR2 as SASEGT. CDR3 sequence (DNA): TGTGCCAGCAGTGCTGACGGGAGTGGCACAGATACGCAGTATTTT. This encodes CASSADGSGTDTQYF.

The chain joins TRBV10-3 to TRBJ2-3, with D unclear. Germline V lookup: CDR1 ENHRY, CDR2 SYGVKD. CDR3 length: 12 residues. V was clipped by 8 bases and J by 4 bases, with 10 bases between them. CDR3 sequence reads: CAISSHPDTQYF. The DNA of the CDR3 is TGTGCCATCTCCAGCCATCCAGATACGCAGTATTTT.

V usage is TRBV5-1 and J usage is TRBJ2-7, with TRBD1 as a possible D gene (6 bases). The CDR3 is made up of 14 amino acids. The germline V gene encodes CDR1 SGHRS and CDR2 YFSETQ. The V end lost 0 bases, the J end lost 5 bases, and 12 bases lay between the germline ends. CDR3 bases: TGCGCCAGCAGCTTGGAAGGGACAACGGACGAGCAGTACTTC. It is translated as CASSLEGTTDEQYF.

This clone was counted once. The rearrangement uses TRBV9 and TRBJ2-7; 7 bases are shared with TRBD1. J was trimmed by 6 bases and V by 3 bases; bases with no gene match: 15. The CDR3 contains 16 residues. Germline V gene lookup returns CDR1 SGDLS and CDR2 YYNGEE. CDR3 residues: CASSEGRRTGPFEQYF. The CDR3 DNA reads TGTGCCAGCAGCGAGGGGCGAAGGACAGGTCCCTTCGAGCAGTACTTC.

J is TRBJ2-2 and V is TRBV28; 7 positions match TRBD2. The CDR3 runs 12 residues. Trimming took 6 bases from V and 8 from J; bases not matched to a gene: 3. Germline V gene lookup returns CDR1 MDHEN and CDR2 SYDVKM. The CDR3, as DNA: TGTGCCAGCAGCCCACTAGCGGGGGAGCTGTTTTTT. Translation gives CASSPLAGELFF.

The V and J genes are TRBV11-1 and TRBJ2-5, with D possibly being TRBD1 or TRBD2 (5 bases each). CDR1 and CDR2 (germline): SGHAT, FQDESV (reference sequence). The CDR3 is 13 residues long. V was shortened by 4 bases and J by 5 bases, with 11 bases between the two germline ends. The CDR3 sequence: CASSYEGRETQYF. In DNA form, the CDR3 reads TGTGCCAGCAGCTACGAGGGACGGGAGACCCAGTACTTC. Using reference TRBV11-1 and TRBJ2-5 for the parts outside the CDR3, the full variable domain is EAEVAQSPRYKITEKSQAVAFWCDPISGHATLYWYRQILGQGPELLVQFQDESVVDDSQLPKDRFSAERLKGVDSTLKIQPAELGDSAMYLCASSYEGRETQYFGPGTRLLVL.

This rearrangement joins TRBV16 to TRBJ2-3; perhaps TRBD1 as D (6 bases). The CDR3 has 15 residues. The germline V gene encodes CDR1 KGHSY and CDR2 FQNENV. V was clipped by 3 bases and J by 0 bases, with 10 bases between them. CDR3: CASSHAGVSTDTQYF. CDR3 DNA: TGTGCCAGCAGCCACGCAGGGGTAAGCACAGATACGCAGTATTTT.

The count of this clone is one. The rearrangement joins TRBV2 to TRBJ1-3; TRBD1 might be the D (5 bases). The ends were cut back, 3 bases at V and 0 bases at J, with 6 bases in the middle. In germline, CDR1 is SNHLY, CDR2 FYNNEI. The CDR3 extends over 14 amino acids. The CDR3 nucleotides read TGTGCCAGCAGTGATGACAGCTCTGGAAACACCATATATTTT. Translation: CASSDDSSGNTIYF.

V gene TRBV5-1 combines with J gene TRBJ2-2, with D hard to call. Germline-derived CDR1 and CDR2 are SGHRS and YFSETQ. The V end lost 4 bases, the J end lost 1 base, and 14 bases lay between the germline ends. This CDR3 region has 16 residues. The CDR3 sequence: CASSPALAQNTGELFF. DNA of the CDR3: TGCGCCAGCAGCCCCGCCTTAGCTCAGAACACCGGGGAGCTGTTTTTT. Drawing the rest from reference TRBV5-1 and TRBJ2-2, the complete variable domain is KAGVTQTPRYLIKTRGQQVTLSCSPISGHRSVSWYQQTPGQGLQFLFEYFSETQRNKGNFPGRFSGRQFSNSRSEMNVSTLELGDSALYLCASSPALAQNTGELFFGEGSRLTVL.

This rearrangement joins TRBV7-9 to TRBJ2-2, with 7 bases lining up with TRBD1. The CDR3 has 19 residues. V lost 6 bases to trimming and J lost 2 bases; unmatched junction nucleotides: 18. CDR1 SEHNR and CDR2 FQNEAQ come from the germline V gene (reference sequence). CDR3 in amino acids: CASSLIIDLGQDNTGELFF. The DNA of the CDR3 is TGTGCCAGCAGTCTTATAATCGACCTCGGACAGGATAACACCGGGGAGCTGTTTTTT.

Notes on this clone: The sample has other DNA sequences that encode this CDR3 too. The chain carries TRBV5-1 and TRBJ2-2; 8 bases match TRBD2. CDR3 length: 16 residues. CDR1 and CDR2 from the germline V gene are SGHRS and YFSETQ. V gave up 4 bases and J gave up 0 bases; unmatched junction bases: 5. The CDR3 here is CASSLRGGPNTGELFF. CDR3 DNA: TGCGCCAGCAGCCTCCGGGGGGGCCCGAACACCGGGGAGCTGTTTTTT.